This T cell receptor (beta chain) originates from a study of lymphopenia after photon versus proton radiotherapy. Germline V CDR1 and CDR2: LNHDA, SQIVND (reference sequence). The CDR3 sequence is 14 residues long. Regarding the study as a whole: Photon-treated patients lost naive T cells and TCR diversity; proton-treated stayed stable. Post-nadir diversity loss with photons came from oligoclonal expansion, particularly CD8+ Temra cells.

In the case of this clone: Its specificity is not known.

Clones were sequenced by immunoSEQ multiplex PCR, and TCRdb holds only the in-frame ones, with some missing. The sample has about 70,000 clones; approximately 90% are singletons. The chain links TRBV19 to TRBJ2-4, with D tentatively TRBD1 (6 bases). The TCR originated in a woman aged 40-49 years with cholangiocarcinoma. Here the sequenced sample was peripheral blood, taken from a patient treated with photon-based radiotherapy. The CDR3 DNA is TGTGCAGCCGGGACAACATTAGCCAAAAACATTCAGTACTTC. It codes for CAAGTTLAKNIQYF.